The clone carrying this T cell receptor beta chain was found once. The data are from a study of blood T cell repertoires in COVID-19. Study-wide background: PBMCs, B-cell-depleted T cells, or T cells provided the cDNA or gDNA that made up the material.

CDR1 and CDR2 (germline): MDHEN, SYDVKM. There are 19 residues in the CDR3. The junction had 15 bases not matched to a gene; V was cut back by 5 bases and J by 1 base. The table came from immunoSEQ multiplex PCR; TCRdb's copy has only in-frame clones and leaves some out. The table shows over 200,000 clones, with just under 85% occurring only once. Sequencing input: peripheral blood. V and J are TRBV28 and TRBJ2-2; 8 bases agree with TRBD1. The sequence came from a woman aged 45-60 years with active or convalescent COVID-19. This CDR3 reads CASSGLNRQGARNTGELFF. As DNA, the CDR3 is TGTGCCAGCAGTGGCCTAAACAGGCAGGGGGCGCGGAACACCGGGGAGCTGTTTTTT.